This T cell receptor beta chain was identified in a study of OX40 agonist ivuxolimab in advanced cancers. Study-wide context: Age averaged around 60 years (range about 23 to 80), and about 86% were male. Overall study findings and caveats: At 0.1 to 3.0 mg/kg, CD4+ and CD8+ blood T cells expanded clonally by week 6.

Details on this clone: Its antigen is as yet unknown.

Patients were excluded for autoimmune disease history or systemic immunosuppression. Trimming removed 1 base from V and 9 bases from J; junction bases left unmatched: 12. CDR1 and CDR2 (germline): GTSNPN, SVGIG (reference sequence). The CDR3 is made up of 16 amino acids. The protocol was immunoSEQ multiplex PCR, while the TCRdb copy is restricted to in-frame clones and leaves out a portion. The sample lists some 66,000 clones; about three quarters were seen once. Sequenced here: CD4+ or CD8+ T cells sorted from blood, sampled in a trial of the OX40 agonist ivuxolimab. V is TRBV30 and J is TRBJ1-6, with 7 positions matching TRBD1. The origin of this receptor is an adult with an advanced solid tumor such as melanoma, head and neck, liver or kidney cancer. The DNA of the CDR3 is TGTGCCTGGAGTGCACCGAGCGTGACAGGGACTTCACCCCTCCACTTT. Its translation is CAWSAPSVTGTSPLHF. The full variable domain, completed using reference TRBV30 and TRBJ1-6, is SQTIHQWPATLVQPVGSPLSLECTVEGTSNPNLYWYRQAAGRGLQLLFYSVGIGQISSEVPQNLSASRPQDRQFILSSKKLLLSDSGFYLCAWSAPSVTGTSPLHFGNGTRLTVT.